This entry lists 25 T cell receptor beta chains sequenced from one sample in a study of blood T cell repertoires in COVID-19. This table comes from immunoSEQ multiplex PCR, and its TCRdb copy is limited to in-frame clones, with some not included. This table has 200,000 to 250,000 clones, over 80% appearing once. Sequenced: peripheral blood. All receptors derive from a woman aged 30 to 39 with COVID-19, enrolled during active disease.

The chain is built from TRBV5-6 and TRBJ1-2, with a tentative D call TRBD1 (6 bases). Trimming shortened V by 3 bases and J by 6 bases, and 12 bases separated the two germline ends. The CDR3 length is 13 residues. The germline V gene has CDR1 SGHDT and CDR2 YYEEEE. The CDR3 region is CASSYRDLNGYTF. The CDR3 DNA is TGTGCCAGCAGCTACAGGGATCTGAATGGCTACACCTTC.

This clone was detected only once. V and J are TRBV7-2 and TRBJ2-7; D is unclear. This CDR3 has 12 amino acids. V gave up 6 bases and J gave up 7 bases, with 13 bases separating them. Germline CDR1 reads SGHTA; CDR2 reads FQGNSA. CDR3 DNA sequence: TGTGCCAGCAGATCCCCCTTCAGGGAGCAGTACTTC. It yields the protein CASRSPFREQYF.

This clone was found a few times. The chain couples TRBV19 to TRBJ1-1, with D perhaps TRBD1 (5 bases). The CDR3 runs 14 residues. Germline V lookup: CDR1 LNHDA, CDR2 SQIVND (reference sequence). Trimming removed 6 bases at V and 2 bases at J, with 13 bases between. CDR3 DNA sequence: TGTGCCAGTAGACTGAGTAGGGGTAACACTGAAGCTTTCTTT. It yields the protein CASRLSRGNTEAFF.

The V gene is TRBV19, the J gene TRBJ2-7; TRBD1 matches 7 bases. Trimming at V came to 7 bases and at J to 2 bases, leaving 8 bases not matched to a gene. The CDR3 loop spans 14 amino acids. Germline-derived CDR1 and CDR2 are LNHDA and SQIVND (reference sequence). CDR3 coding DNA: TGTGCCAGTACCACAGGGGCGCAGCCCTACGAGCAGTACTTC. This sequence encodes CASTTGAQPYEQYF.

This clone is a singleton in its sample. The V gene is TRBV7-2, the J gene TRBJ2-5, with TRBD2 matching 10 bases. CDR1 and CDR2 from the germline V gene are SGHTA and FQGNSA. CDR3 size: 16 residues. V dropped 5 bases and J dropped 5; count of bases not matched to a gene: 11. The CDR3: CASSRGLATEGETQYF. The CDR3 nucleotides read TGTGCCAGCAGCCGGGGACTAGCGACCGAGGGGGAGACCCAGTACTTC. Full variable domain (rest looked up from reference TRBV7-2 and TRBJ2-5): GAGVSQSPSNKVTEKGKDVELRCDPISGHTALYWYRQSLGQGLEFLIYFQGNSAPDKSGLPSDRFSAERTGGSVSTLTIQRTQQEDSAVYLCASSRGLATEGETQYFGPGTRLLVL.

V and J are TRBV9 and TRBJ2-7, with 15 bases identical to TRBD2. The CDR3 length is 17 residues. Germline CDR1 reads SGDLS; CDR2 reads YYNGEE. With V trimmed by 2 bases and J by 6 bases, 9 bases remained unmatched. The CDR3 DNA reads TGTGCCAGCAGCGTGGGGGGACTAGCGGGAGGAATCGTCGAGCAGTACTTC. Translated, it gives CASSVGGLAGGIVEQYF.

This rearrangement joins TRBV5-3 to TRBJ2-5, with D possibly TRBD2 on 6 matching bases. TRBV5-3 is annotated as an ORF whose role is uncertain. This CDR3 has 13 residues. The V end was cut by 9 bases, the J end by 4 bases, with 16 bases between. As DNA, the CDR3 is TGTGCCATGGGAGGTAGGGTCGGAGAGACCCAGTACTTC. Residues: CAMGGRVGETQYF.

The table lists this clone with many counts. The chain recombines TRBV6-1 with TRBJ1-6, with unresolved D. This CDR3 is built from 16 residues. The V end lost 2 bases, the J end lost 0 bases, and 8 bases lay between the germline ends. CDR1 is MNHNS and CDR2 is SASEGT in the germline V gene. The CDR3 bases are TGTGCCAGCAGTGAACTGGGGAGCTCCTATAATTCACCCCTCCACTTT. It specifies CASSELGSSYNSPLHF.

The genes are TRBV6-5 and TRBJ2-2, with D hard to call. The germline V gene has CDR1 MNHEY and CDR2 SVGAGI. This CDR3 has 15 amino acids. The germline V and J ends were trimmed by 2 bases and 0 bases, with 7 bases remaining between them. The DNA for the CDR3 is TGTGCCAGCAGTTACATGGCGGCGAACACCGGGGAGCTGTTTTTT. Encoded protein: CASSYMAANTGELFF.

The genes are TRBV2 and TRBJ2-3, with 9 bases identical to TRBD2. CDR3 length: 17 residues. The V gene end was trimmed by 5 bases and the J gene end by 5 bases; junction bases not matched to a gene: 14. CDR1 is SNHLY and CDR2 is FYNNEI in the germline V gene. The CDR3 nucleotides read TGTGCCAGCAGTCCCCGGGGGCTAGCGGGATTCGGAGATACGCAGTATTTT. It specifies CASSPRGLAGFGDTQYF.

This chain links TRBV27 with TRBJ1-5; weak D call: TRBD1 (5 bases). CDR1 and CDR2 from the germline V gene are MNHEY and SMNVEV (reference sequence). CDR3 length equals 15 residues. The V end was cut by 3 bases, the J end by 7 bases, with 16 bases between. The CDR3 DNA is TGTGCCAGCAGTTTCCAGGGTCTAGGGAACCAGCCCCAGCATTTT. Translating it yields CASSFQGLGNQPQHF.

The rearrangement joins TRBV5-4 to TRBJ2-5, with 8 positions matching TRBD1. The CDR3 has 18 residues. The ends lost 8 bases at V and 5 bases at J; junction bases unmatched: 23. Per germline, CDR1 SGHNT and CDR2 YYREEE (reference sequence). The CDR3 bases are TGTGCCAGTAGCCCCCCCCCGAGACAGGGGATAGGGAGGGAGACCCAGTACTTC. It translates to CASSPPPRQGIGRETQYF.

The V gene is TRBV14, the J gene TRBJ2-7; TRBD2 matches at 12 bases. The ends lost 5 bases at V and 0 bases at J; junction bases unmatched: 2. CDR1 is SGHDN and CDR2 is FVKESK in the germline V gene. The CDR3 runs to 15 residues. CDR3 sequence reads: CASSEGLAGSYEQYF. The CDR3 DNA reads as TGTGCCAGCAGCGAGGGACTAGCGGGCTCCTACGAGCAGTACTTC.

This clone was counted once. The junction differs from germline at one of its ends, possibly a read error. The chain has TRBV9 and TRBJ2-7; D may be TRBD1 (5 bases). The CDR3 covers 13 residues. The germline gives CDR1 SGDLS, CDR2 YYNGEE. CDR3 amino acids: CASSSTVSHEQYF. The CDR3 nucleotides are TGTGCCAGCTCCTCGACAGTCTCCCACGAGCAGTACTTC.

This chain connects TRBV4-3 to TRBJ2-2; TRBD1 matches at 7 bases. There are 15 residues in the CDR3. CDR1 and CDR2 (germline): LGHNA, YSLEER. V was clipped by 1 base and J by 7 bases; unmatched bases: 6. The CDR3 DNA sequence: TGCGCCAGCAGCCAAGGAGGGGGCGCAAACGGGGAGCTGTTTTTT. Encoded protein: CASSQGGGANGELFF.

V gene TRBV29-1 combines with J gene TRBJ1-2; 10 bases map to TRBD1. The CDR3 covers 13 residues. Germline-derived CDR1 and CDR2 are SQVTM and ANQGSEA. V lost 6 bases to trimming and J lost 4 bases; unmatched junction nucleotides: 5. The CDR3 nucleotides are TGCAGCGTCTCGGGACAGGGGAGCTATGGCTACACCTTC. Translated: CSVSGQGSYGYTF.

The J gene is TRBJ1-1, the V gene TRBV2; 8 nucleotides match TRBD1. In germline, CDR1 is SNHLY, CDR2 FYNNEI. The CDR3 sequence is 15 residues long. V dropped 5 bases and J dropped 4; count of bases not matched to a gene: 9. The CDR3 sequence is CASSTRRQGSTEAFF. The CDR3 DNA sequence: TGTGCCAGCAGTACCCGGCGACAGGGGTCCACTGAAGCTTTCTTT.

The chain employs TRBV7-2 and TRBJ2-1; D possibly corresponds to TRBD1 (6 bases). CDR3 size: 15 residues. Looked up from germline, CDR1 is SGHTA and CDR2 is FQGNSA. The ends were cut back, 3 bases at V and 4 bases at J, with 13 bases in the middle. The CDR3 DNA sequence: TGTGCCAGCAGCTTGGGTTTGGGGGCATACAATGAGCAGTTCTTC. This codes for CASSLGLGAYNEQFF.

The rearrangement joins TRBV27 to TRBJ1-2, with a possible D match to TRBD1 (5 bases). The CDR3 sequence is 14 residues long. Looked up from germline, CDR1 is MNHEY and CDR2 is SMNVEV (reference sequence). V lost 0 bases and J 6 bases, leaving 11 bases between the germline ends. Here the CDR3 DNA reads TGTGCCAGCAGTTTATCGGGGCCAGGGCATGGCTACACCTTC. Translated: CASSLSGPGHGYTF.

V usage is TRBV30 and J usage is TRBJ1-2, with a weak D call TRBD1 (6 bases). V was cut by 0 bases and J by 8 bases, with 16 bases left in between. The CDR3 consists of 14 residues. Per the germline V gene, CDR1 is GTSNPN and CDR2 is SVGIG (reference sequence). CDR3 amino acids: CAWSVLQGSGGYTF. CDR3 in DNA: TGTGCCTGGAGTGTACTACAGGGCTCGGGGGGCTACACCTTC.

V is TRBV5-5 and J is TRBJ1-6, with D unclear. CDR1 and CDR2 from the germline V gene are SGHKS and YYEKEE (reference sequence). The V end lost 1 base, the J end lost 6 bases, and 11 bases lay between the germline ends. This CDR3 has 15 amino acids. The CDR3 nucleotides read TGTGCCAGCAGCTTGAGTCCCGACACTAATTCACCCCTCCACTTT. It specifies CASSLSPDTNSPLHF.

The chain links TRBV6-1 to TRBJ2-5; D is unresolved. This CDR3 is 12 amino acids long. The V and J ends lost 1 base and 4 bases respectively, with 4 bases between them. CDR1 is MNHNS and CDR2 is SASEGT in the germline V gene. CDR3 DNA sequence: TGTGCCAGCAGTGAAGGAGGAGAGACCCAGTACTTC. Translating it yields CASSEGGETQYF.

This clone appeared a single time. The chain carries TRBV21-1 and TRBJ1-2; whether TRBD1, the table's D call, matches the DNA was not checked. TRBV21-1 is shown as a pseudogene. The CDR3 has 15 residues. The CDR3 protein is CASTGPIVCNYGYTF. The CDR3 DNA reads TGTGCCAGCACTGGGCCCATTGTTTGTAACTATGGCTACACCTTC.

The V and J genes are TRBV10-3 and TRBJ1-5, with 7 bases fitting TRBD1. The CDR3 has 13 residues. V dropped 8 bases and J dropped 3; count of bases not matched to a gene: 4. Germline-derived CDR1 and CDR2 are ENHRY and SYGVKD. CDR3 DNA sequence: TGTGCCATCGGGACAGACCCCAATCAGCCCCAGCATTTT. Protein product: CAIGTDPNQPQHF.

V gene TRBV30 combines with J gene TRBJ2-2; a possible D gene is TRBD2 (6 bases). Germline-derived CDR1 and CDR2 are GTSNPN and SVGIG (reference sequence). The V end was cut by 0 bases, the J end by 6 bases, with 11 bases between. The CDR3 has 14 amino acids. The CDR3 here is CAWSVGGIAGELFF. CDR3 coding DNA: TGTGCCTGGAGTGTAGGAGGGATAGCCGGGGAGCTGTTTTTT.